This T cell receptor beta chain is drawn from a study of cytomegalovirus exposure and HLA in healthy donors. Study-wide findings and caveats: The study put 150 to 200 TCR beta chains on its list as cytomegalovirus-associated. Specificity for CMV antigens was confirmed in vitro for a few of the CMV-associated chains.

With respect to this clone: Its antigen remains unknown.

The CDR3 has 15 amino acids. Germline V CDR1 and CDR2: MDHEN, SYDVKM. V gave up 3 bases and J gave up 6 bases; unmatched junction bases: 10. Among the roughly 120 subjects of the validation cohort, separate from the approximately 670-subject first cohort, were the donors. Sequencing was performed with immunoSEQ multiplex PCR; in TCRdb, only in-frame clones are kept and a portion is missing. This table holds some 150,000 clones, about 94% found once. Sequencing input: PBMCs. V gene TRBV28 combines with J gene TRBJ2-7; 8 positions match TRBD1. This receptor was taken from a man aged 18 to 29 in good health and CMV-seropositive. CDR3 in amino acids: CASSFDRGGYSEQYF. In DNA form, the CDR3 reads TGTGCCAGCAGTTTCGACAGGGGAGGTTATAGCGAGCAGTACTTC.